This T cell receptor (beta chain) is drawn from a study of beta chain features in type 1 diabetes. Concerning this clone itself: The antigen is unknown.

Every isolated RNA sample was fully reverse transcribed, so sequencing captured expressed TCRB transcripts. An average roughly 3.3 million reads came from naive, central memory and regulatory T cell samples. Data came from immunoSEQ multiplex PCR; TCRdb stores just in-frame clones and leaves some out. The profile shows under 250,000 clones, over 11% of them singletons. Study-wide results and caveats: All four CD4+ subsets from Type 1 diabetes patients carried moderately but significantly shorter TCRB CDR3s. TCRB repertoires of naive, central memory and Treg cells appeared more similar among patients than among healthy donors.

The CDR3 contains 15 residues. Sampling consisted of one heparinised blood draw per donor, averaging around 100 mL. CD45RO/CCR7/CD25/CD127/CD95/CD27 staining was used to isolate CD4+ naive, central memory, regulatory and stem cell-like memory cells by sorting. Sequencing was carried out using naive CD4+ T cells from blood. The TCR comes from a young man with type 1 diabetes. The J gene is TRBJ2-7, the V gene TRBV21-1; TRBD1 is taken as the D call from the table, unchecked against the DNA. TRBV21-1 is described as a pseudogene. The CDR3 is CASSTRDRGRSGQYF. The CDR3 region has the DNA TGTGCCAGCAGCACCCGGGACAGGGGTAGGTCGGGGCAGTACTTC.